These 25 T cell receptor beta chains came from one sample sequenced in a study of OX40 agonist ivuxolimab in advanced cancers. Profiling relied on immunoSEQ multiplex PCR, and the TCRdb table lists in-frame clones only, not all of them. The table lists about 66,000 clones, more than 70% of them singletons. Sequences were derived from CD4+ or CD8+ T cells sorted from blood, sampled in a trial of the OX40 agonist ivuxolimab. These TCRs come from an adult with an advanced solid tumor such as melanoma, head and neck, liver or kidney cancer.

Here the CDR3 DNA reads TGTGCCAGCAACCCTCAGGGGCCCTTGGTGGGGGAGCTGTTTTTT. This gives the protein CASNPQGPLVGELFF. The chain employs TRBV6-5 and TRBJ2-2; possibly TRBD1 for D (6 bases). Germline CDR1 and CDR2: MNHEY and SVGAGI. The CDR3 totals 15 residues. The germline V and J ends were trimmed by 7 bases and 8 bases, with 20 bases remaining between them.

This clone has just a few counts. The chain has TRBV19 and TRBJ2-3; a possible D gene is TRBD2 (7 bases). Germline assignment: CDR1 LNHDA and CDR2 SQIVND (reference sequence). The ends were cut back, 5 bases at V and 7 bases at J, with 16 bases in the middle. The CDR3 contains 14 residues. The CDR3 DNA sequence: TGTGCCAGTAGTCTGGCGGGGGCCCAAAATACGCAGTATTTT. Protein sequence: CASSLAGAQNTQYF.

The chain combines TRBV15 with TRBJ2-3; D unclear. V was cut by 5 bases and J by 2 bases, with 8 bases left in between. The germline CDR1 and CDR2 sequences are LNHNV and YYDKDF (reference sequence). The CDR3 consists of 13 residues. The CDR3 loop is CATSGVNTDTQYF. CDR3 bases: TGTGCCACCAGCGGAGTGAACACAGATACGCAGTATTTT.

There are a few counts of this clone. The chain recombines TRBV29-1 with TRBJ1-1; no clear D gene. In germline, CDR1 is SQVTM, CDR2 ANQGSEA. V lost 7 bases to trimming and J lost 0 bases, with 9 bases between them. CDR3 length: 12 residues. In DNA form, the CDR3 reads TGCAGCGGAGGCCTGATGAACACTGAAGCTTTCTTT. It yields the protein CSGGLMNTEAFF.

The genes are TRBV4-3 and TRBJ2-3, with D possibly called TRBD1 or TRBD2 (5 bases each). This CDR3 region has 20 residues. V lost 0 bases to trimming and J lost 1 base, with 23 bases between them. Germline V CDR1 and CDR2: LGHNA, YSLEER. The CDR3 protein is CASSQEEIRWGFQRTDTQYF. The CDR3 region has the DNA TGCGCCAGCAGCCAAGAGGAAATTCGTTGGGGGTTCCAACGCACAGATACGCAGTATTTT.

This clone was observed a handful of times. J is TRBJ2-5 and V is TRBV11-3; the match to TRBD1 covers 7 bases. V lost 5 bases to trimming and J lost 4 bases; unmatched junction nucleotides: 4. CDR1 and CDR2 from the germline V gene are SGHNT and YENEEA. This CDR3 contains 13 residues. CDR3 region: CASSPGQSETQYF. CDR3 bases: TGTGCCAGCAGCCCGGGACAGTCAGAGACCCAGTACTTC.

The V call is TRBV10-3, the J call TRBJ1-2; D is perhaps TRBD1 (6 bases). Trimming took off 4 bases at V and 7 bases at J, with 16 bases between the two ends. Germline CDR1 ENHRY, CDR2 SYGVKD. CDR3 length: 14 residues. The CDR3 here is CAISATGFPGGYTF. DNA of the CDR3: TGTGCCATCAGTGCCACAGGGTTCCCGGGTGGCTACACCTTC.

CDR3 in amino acids: CASSGGDRASNQPQHF. Here the CDR3 DNA reads TGTGCCAGCAGTGGGGGGGACAGGGCGAGCAATCAGCCCCAGCATTTT. The chain uses TRBV6-6 and TRBJ1-5; TRBD1 aligns across 9 bases. There are 16 residues in the CDR3. The V gene end was trimmed by 5 bases and the J gene end by 1 base; junction bases not matched to a gene: 6. Germline CDR1 MNHNY, CDR2 SVGAGI (reference sequence).

This clone was seen more than once but under ten times. The V call is TRBV5-6, the J call TRBJ1-4, with D unclear. The germline V gene has CDR1 SGHDT and CDR2 YYEEEE. The CDR3 runs 13 residues. The germline V and J ends were trimmed by 4 bases and 1 base, with 5 bases remaining between them. The DNA of the CDR3 is TGTGCCAGCAGCCCTATAACTAATGAAAAACTGTTTTTT. Residues: CASSPITNEKLFF.

This sequence joins TRBV7-2 and TRBJ2-2, with D possibly being TRBD2 (6 bases). The CDR3 is 14 amino acids. Trimming took 6 bases from V and 3 from J, leaving 11 bases between them. Germline assignment: CDR1 SGHTA and CDR2 FQGNSA. This chain's CDR3 is CASRQGLYTGELFF. The CDR3 DNA reads TGTGCCAGCAGGCAGGGACTGTACACCGGGGAGCTGTTTTTT.

V and J are TRBV10-3 and TRBJ1-5; tentative D call: TRBD1 (6 bases). Germline assignment: CDR1 ENHRY and CDR2 SYGVKD. With 3 bases removed from V and 1 base from J, the gap between germline ends came to 7 bases. The CDR3 extends over 14 amino acids. This chain's CDR3 is CAISEGQSNQPQHF. In DNA, the CDR3 is TGTGCCATCAGTGAAGGACAGAGCAATCAGCCCCAGCATTTT.

As DNA, the CDR3 is TGTGCCACCAAGGACGGCGGCCGAAGTGAAGCTTTCTTT. This encodes CATKDGGRSEAFF. This chain links TRBV25-1 with TRBJ1-1; D gene ambiguous. V dropped 10 bases and J dropped 7 bases, with 19 bases sitting between them. Germline-derived CDR1 and CDR2 are MGHDK and SYGVNS. The CDR3 sequence is 13 residues long.

This chain uses TRBV29-1 with TRBJ1-5; TRBD1 might be the D (6 bases). V gave up 4 bases and J gave up 5 bases, with 18 bases separating them. The CDR3 length is 15 residues. Germline V gene lookup returns CDR1 SQVTM and CDR2 ANQGSEA. The CDR3 nucleotides read TGCAGCGTTGCGATGGGAACAGGGAGCGATCAGCCCCAGCATTTT. Its translation: CSVAMGTGSDQPQHF.

The chain employs TRBV18 and TRBJ2-3; unclear D gene. The CDR3 runs 14 residues. Germline assignment: CDR1 KGHSH and CDR2 LQKENI. V gave up 2 bases and J gave up 4 bases, with 10 bases separating them. The CDR3 sequence: CASSPGKWADTQYF. The CDR3 DNA follows: TGTGCCAGCTCACCAGGGAAGTGGGCAGATACGCAGTATTTT.

CDR3 region: CATSRDAGTTNEKLFF. The CDR3 region has the DNA TGTGCCACCAGCAGAGATGCGGGGACAACTAATGAAAAACTGTTTTTT. The rearrangement joins TRBV15 to TRBJ1-4; D remains ambiguous. This CDR3 spans 16 amino acids. Germline V gene sequence: CDR1 LNHNV, CDR2 YYDKDF (reference sequence). The germline V and J ends were trimmed by 0 bases and 0 bases, with 8 bases remaining between them.

V and J are TRBV11-1 and TRBJ2-1; TRBD1 agrees at 10 bases. CDR1 is SGHAT and CDR2 is FQDESV in the germline V gene (reference sequence). With V trimmed by 3 bases and J by 10 bases, 6 bases remained unmatched. The CDR3 totals 14 residues. In nucleotides, the CDR3 is TGTGCCAGCAGCTTGGGGACAGGGGTATGGGAGCAGTTCTTC. Its translation: CASSLGTGVWEQFF.

The gene calls are TRBV29-1 and TRBJ1-2; D is ambiguous. This CDR3 comprises 15 residues. Trimming removed 3 bases at V and 8 bases at J, with 22 bases between. The germline gives CDR1 SQVTM, CDR2 ANQGSEA. The CDR3 coding sequence is TGCAGCGTTGAGAACCCGAGAGCATCCCTAGGGGGCTACACCTTC. Residues: CSVENPRASLGGYTF.

As for this clone: A read error may produce the germline difference seen at one junction end. V usage is TRBV7-9 and J usage is TRBJ2-1, with D uncertain. This CDR3 is built from 14 residues. Germline assignment: CDR1 SEHNR and CDR2 FQNEAQ (reference sequence). CDR3 sequence (DNA): TGTGCCAGCAGCTTAAGAGGCTCCGACAATGAGCAGTTCTTC. Its translation is CASSLRGSDNEQFF.

This rearrangement joins TRBV27 to TRBJ2-1, with 9 bases matching TRBD1. Germline V gene data show CDR1 as MNHEY and CDR2 as SMNVEV (reference sequence). Germline trimming cut 5 bases from V and 8 bases from J; bases unmatched to any gene: 7. The CDR3 is 14 residues long. DNA of the CDR3: TGTGCCAGCAGTAGGGACAGGGTAACAGATGAGCAGTTCTTC. Translated, it gives CASSRDRVTDEQFF.

The chain combines TRBV28 with TRBJ1-2, with D uncertain. The germline V and J ends were trimmed by 3 bases and 8 bases, with 13 bases remaining between them. In germline, CDR1 is MDHEN, CDR2 SYDVKM. This CDR3 region has 13 residues. CDR3 bases: TGTGCCAGCAGTTTCAACGGACTAAGGGGCTACACCTTC. Protein: CASSFNGLRGYTF.

This clone was seen a handful of times. V and J are TRBV10-2 and TRBJ2-1, with D tentatively TRBD2 (5 bases). This CDR3 contains 13 residues. The V gene's germline CDR1 is WSHSY and CDR2 SAAADI. V shed 9 bases and J shed 2 bases, with 11 bases lying between them. The CDR3 region is CASGRAAYNEQFF. DNA of the CDR3: TGCGCCAGTGGACGAGCGGCCTACAATGAGCAGTTCTTC.

The chain links TRBV29-1 to TRBJ2-6, with 7 positions matching TRBD2. V lost 4 bases and J lost 0; bases outside the gene matches: 12. The CDR3 runs 18 residues. Looked up from germline, CDR1 is SQVTM and CDR2 is ANQGSEA. CDR3 amino acids: CSVGGVAGPNSGANVLTF. For the CDR3, the DNA is TGCAGCGTTGGAGGGGTAGCGGGTCCAAACTCTGGGGCCAACGTCCTGACTTTC.

This clone was seen more than once but under ten times. The J gene is TRBJ2-2, the V gene TRBV7-3, with a tentative D call TRBD2 (5 bases). This CDR3 spans 13 amino acids. CDR1 SGHTA and CDR2 FQGTGA come from the germline V gene. Trimming cost V 3 bases and J 4 bases, with 6 bases left between them. In nucleotides, the CDR3 is TGTGCCAGCAGCTTCGGACTCACCGGGGAGCTGTTTTTT. Translation gives CASSFGLTGELFF.

The V call is TRBV4-2, the J call TRBJ1-3; D ambiguous. The CDR3 totals 14 residues. V was pared by 2 bases and J by 6 bases, with 11 bases between. Per the germline V gene, CDR1 is LGHNA and CDR2 is YNFKEQ. The CDR3 DNA follows: TGTGCCAGCAGCCAAACCCCCGAGGCAAACACCATATATTTT. It specifies CASSQTPEANTIYF.

The gene calls are TRBV10-3 and TRBJ1-3; D remains ambiguous. The CDR3 totals 15 residues. Trimming stripped 6 bases from V and 2 bases from J, with 14 bases between. Germline loops: CDR1 ENHRY, CDR2 SYGVKD. CDR3 sequence reads: CAIRDDTRAGNTIYF. CDR3 in DNA: TGTGCCATCAGGGACGACACAAGGGCTGGAAACACCATATATTTT.